The present entry profiles one TCR beta chain with its context. The sample belongs to a study of CD8 T cells in ankylosing spondylitis. MiXCR, applied by TCRdb to the 5' RACE reads, yields one record per CDR3 protein. The data hold around 340,000 distinct CDR3 sequences, with approximately 15% observed a single time. The CDR3 consists of 15 residues. The V and J ends lost 5 bases and 4 bases respectively, with 14 bases between them. Germline CDR1 MGHDK, CDR2 SYGVNS. This chain connects TRBV25-1 to TRBJ1-4; D perhaps matches TRBD1 (5 bases). Sequencing was done on a sample of blood, either unsorted or a sorted T cell fraction (not recorded which). This sequence was found in a male donor with ankylosing spondylitis or in good health (not recorded which). CDR3 residues: CASSPGRTNNEKLFF. The CDR3 nucleotides are TGTGCCAGCAGTCCTGGACGGACAAATAATGAAAAACTGTTTTTT.